A single sample is the source of the 18 T cell receptor beta chains below, sequenced in a study of Graves' ophthalmopathy and Graves' hyperthyroidism. RNA transcripts were the template, and TCR beta CDR3 regions were amplified from them. HTBI primers were used in a first-round RT-PCR, which preceded a second-round multiplex PCR. TCRdb called the multiplex PCR reads again in MiXCR, with one record for every CDR3 protein. The sample has fewer than 350,000 distinct CDR3 sequences, roughly a sixth seen once. The sequenced sample was peripheral blood. Receptor source: an adult man with Graves' ophthalmopathy.

This clonotype has at least ten counts. The rearrangement links TRBV29-1 to TRBJ1-1; no firm D call. This CDR3 has 10 amino acids. Trimming stripped 7 bases from V and 4 bases from J, with 7 bases between. Germline CDR1 is SQVTM and CDR2 is ANQGSEA. The CDR3 DNA is TGCAGCGCTTCCATCACTGAAGCTTTCTTT. The encoded protein is CSASITEAFF.

There are many counts of this clonotype. The V and J genes are TRBV6-1 and TRBJ2-5; D remains ambiguous. CDR3 size: 15 residues. CDR1 and CDR2 from the germline V gene are MNHNS and SASEGT. V was trimmed by 1 base and J by 7 bases, leaving 16 bases between them. CDR3 DNA: TGTGCCAGCAGTGAAGAAGGTCGCTTTGGTGGGACCCAGTACTTC. Amino acids: CASSEEGRFGGTQYF.

In its sample, this clonotype was seen many times. V gene TRBV12-3 or TRBV12-4 combines with J gene TRBJ1-2; D ambiguous. There are 13 residues in the CDR3. V was pared by 2 bases and J by 0 bases, with 4 bases between. The CDR3 loop reads CASSLSANYGYTF. As DNA, the CDR3 is TGTGCCAGCAGTTTATCGGCTAACTATGGCTACACCTTC.

This clonotype was counted many times. The chain has TRBV4-1 and TRBJ2-7; D perhaps matches TRBD1 (5 bases). The germline V gene has CDR1 MGHRA and CDR2 YSYEKL. V shed 2 bases and J shed 0 bases, with 14 bases lying between them. This CDR3 has 16 residues. CDR3: CASSQLGADISYEQYF. CDR3 DNA: TGCGCCAGCAGCCAATTAGGCGCGGACATCTCCTACGAGCAGTACTTC.

A few counts support this clonotype. The V call is TRBV18, the J call TRBJ1-5; D is undetermined. The CDR3 extends over 15 amino acids. The V and J ends lost 1 base and 0 bases respectively, with 7 bases between them. Germline V CDR1 and CDR2: KGHSH, LQKENI. CDR3 residues: CASSPLEISNQPQHF. CDR3 nucleotides: TGTGCCAGCTCACCACTCGAAATTAGCAATCAGCCCCAGCATTTT.

This clonotype was counted many times. This chain uses TRBV3-1 with TRBJ1-1; the D is unclear. This CDR3 region has 13 residues. Trimming removed 0 bases from V and 3 bases from J, with 5 bases in between. The germline V gene has CDR1 LGHDT and CDR2 YNNKEL (reference sequence). The CDR3 DNA is TGTGCCAGCAGCCAAGATGGTGACACTGAAGCTTTCTTT. It yields the protein CASSQDGDTEAFF.

The chain joins TRBV6-2 or TRBV6-3 to TRBJ2-7; a weak D match, TRBD2 (5 bases). Between the trimmed V and J ends, which lost 10 bases and 3 bases, there was a span of 13 bases. CDR1 is MNHEY and CDR2 is SVGEGT in the germline V gene. The CDR3 is 12 amino acids. DNA of the CDR3: TGTGCCACCAAAGCGGACCGCTACGAGCAGTACTTC. It is translated as CATKADRYEQYF.

Ten or more counts support this clonotype. V usage is TRBV6-5 and J usage is TRBJ2-7; TRBD1 matches 10 bases. The CDR3 has 15 residues. The V segment lost 7 bases and the J segment 3 bases; nucleotides outside the gene matches: 9. Germline CDR1 reads MNHEY; CDR2 reads SVGAGI. The CDR3 sequence is CASTEGGTGVYEQYF. In nucleotides, the CDR3 is TGTGCCAGCACCGAGGGGGGGACAGGGGTCTACGAGCAGTACTTC.

Ten or more counts support this clonotype. The chain employs TRBV30 and TRBJ2-5, with 12 nucleotides matching TRBD2. Looked up from germline, CDR1 is GTSNPN and CDR2 is SVGIG (reference sequence). The CDR3 is 14 amino acids. Germline trimming cut 4 bases from V and 3 bases from J; bases unmatched to any gene: 3. The CDR3 loop is CAWNWTSGKETQYF. CDR3 DNA sequence: TGTGCCTGGAATTGGACTAGCGGGAAAGAGACCCAGTACTTC.

This clonotype was observed many times. The V and J genes are TRBV12-3 or TRBV12-4 and TRBJ1-2, with D maybe TRBD1 (5 bases). The CDR3 totals 15 residues. V lost 7 bases and J 4 bases, leaving 19 bases between the germline ends. The CDR3 reads CASTPLRRGIYGYTF. CDR3 bases: TGTGCCAGCACCCCGTTGCGGCGGGGGATCTATGGCTACACCTTC.

This clonotype was detected ten times or more. The chain couples TRBV7-2 to TRBJ2-7; the match to TRBD2 covers 8 bases. V shed 4 bases and J 3 bases; nucleotides not matched to a gene: 8. Germline V gene sequence: CDR1 SGHTA, CDR2 FQGNSA. The CDR3 has 15 residues. CDR3 coding DNA: TGTGCCAGCAGCTCCTGGTCAGCGGGAGTCTACGAGCAGTACTTC. Translated: CASSSWSAGVYEQYF.

This clonotype was seen ten or more times. V usage is TRBV12-3 or TRBV12-4 and J usage is TRBJ2-5; D unresolved. Between the trimmed V and J ends, which lost 6 bases and 2 bases, there was a span of 16 bases. The CDR3 has 15 amino acids. CDR3 bases: TGTGCCAGCAGCTCTAATCACGGAAAGCAAGAGACCCAGTACTTC. As protein: CASSSNHGKQETQYF.

This clonotype has a count of ten or more. V gene TRBV11-1 combines with J gene TRBJ2-7; 10 bases fit TRBD2. The CDR3 has 12 residues. The V and J ends lost 4 bases and 6 bases, in that order; junction bases with no gene match: 0. CDR1 and CDR2 (germline): SGHAT, FQDESV (reference sequence). CDR3 sequence: CASSSSGSEQYF. For the CDR3, the DNA is TGTGCCAGCAGCTCTAGCGGGAGCGAGCAGTACTTC.

V is TRBV28 and J is TRBJ1-5; TRBD1 is a possible D gene (5 bases). V shed 6 bases and J shed 2 bases, with 20 bases lying between them. This CDR3 is built from 17 residues. Germline CDR1 MDHEN, CDR2 SYDVKM. The CDR3 sequence: CASSATGKGGGNQPQHF. The CDR3 coding sequence is TGTGCCAGCAGCGCCACAGGAAAAGGAGGCGGCAATCAGCCCCAGCATTTT. Together with reference TRBV28 and TRBJ1-5, the CDR3 gives the full variable domain: DVKVTQSSRYLVKRTGEKVFLECVQDMDHENMFWYRQDPGLGLRLIYFSYDVKMKEKGDIPEGYSVSREKKERFSLILESASTNQTSMYLCASSATGKGGGNQPQHFGDGTRLSIL.

This clonotype was counted at least ten times. V usage is TRBV4-1 and J usage is TRBJ2-5, with TRBD2 matching 9 bases. This CDR3 contains 15 residues. Trimming took 3 bases from V and 2 from J; bases not matched to a gene: 4. Germline V lookup: CDR1 MGHRA, CDR2 YSYEKL. The CDR3 region is CASSQMTSGQETQYF. In DNA form, the CDR3 reads TGCGCCAGCAGCCAGATGACTAGCGGACAAGAGACCCAGTACTTC.

This clonotype was recorded many times. The chain has TRBV15 and TRBJ2-2, with D possibly matching TRBD1 (6 bases). The CDR3 consists of 13 residues. Germline lookup yields CDR1 LNHNV and CDR2 YYDKDF (reference sequence). Trimming took 1 base from V and 6 from J, leaving 6 bases between them. The CDR3 DNA reads TGTGCCACCAGCAGAGGACAGGCCGGGGAGCTGTTTTTT. Its protein product is CATSRGQAGELFF.

In its sample, this clonotype was seen many times. The chain couples TRBV11-3 to TRBJ2-7, with D tentatively TRBD1 or TRBD2 (5 bases each). The germline CDR1 and CDR2 sequences are SGHNT and YENEEA. The V end lost 5 bases, the J end lost 1 base, and 9 bases lay between the germline ends. The CDR3 has 13 amino acids. The CDR3 reads CASSPGPSYEQYF. In DNA form, the CDR3 reads TGTGCCAGCAGCCCGGGACCTTCCTACGAGCAGTACTTC.

This rearrangement joins TRBV27 to TRBJ1-1, with a weak D call TRBD1 (5 bases). V lost 4 bases to trimming and J lost 4 bases, with 10 bases between them. The CDR3 is 13 residues long. Germline values: CDR1 MNHEY, CDR2 SMNVEV (reference sequence). CDR3 nucleotide sequence: TGTGCCAGCAGTTCCGGACAAGCCACTGAAGCTTTCTTT. Translated, it gives CASSSGQATEAFF.